This TCR beta chain comes out of a study of OX40 agonist ivuxolimab in advanced cancers. The germline V and J ends were trimmed by 6 bases and 8 bases, with 10 bases remaining between them. This CDR3 spans 11 amino acids. Germline values: CDR1 MDHEN, CDR2 SYDVKM. Study-wide results and caveats: CD8+ T cells were the subset that, on average, had more expanded clones than CD4+.

Data came from immunoSEQ multiplex PCR; TCRdb stores just in-frame clones and leaves some out. The top ten hold roughly 2.5% of the sample, which has about 76,000 clones, 70% to 90% seen once. Comments on this clone: Its antigen is not known.

The gene calls are TRBV28 and TRBJ1-2; D is unclear. The sequence came from an adult with an advanced solid tumor such as melanoma, head and neck, liver or kidney cancer. Specimen: CD4+ or CD8+ T cells sorted from blood, collected in a trial of the OX40 agonist ivuxolimab. CDR3 sequence reads: CASSGSGGYTF. CDR3 coding DNA: TGTGCCAGCAGCGGTTCAGGAGGCTACACCTTC.